This T cell receptor beta chain is drawn from a study of blood T cell repertoires in COVID-19. Study-wide background: From T cells, B-cell-depleted T cells, or PBMCs came the material, which was cDNA or gDNA.

Trimming cost V 3 bases and J 1 base, with 19 bases left between them. The CDR3 spans 17 residues. Germline V gene data show CDR1 as SGHNT and CDR2 as YYREEE (reference sequence). The data were produced by immunoSEQ multiplex PCR, yet TCRdb's version contains in-frame clones alone and is incomplete. The table lists under 350,000 clones, 75% to 90% of them singletons. This chain joins TRBV5-4 and TRBJ1-2; D remains ambiguous. The sequence was collected from an older woman with acute or convalescent COVID-19. The sequenced material came from peripheral blood. The CDR3 sequence is CASSSRDPDYINYGYTF. DNA of the CDR3: TGTGCCAGCAGCTCGAGGGATCCAGATTATATTAACTATGGCTACACCTTC.